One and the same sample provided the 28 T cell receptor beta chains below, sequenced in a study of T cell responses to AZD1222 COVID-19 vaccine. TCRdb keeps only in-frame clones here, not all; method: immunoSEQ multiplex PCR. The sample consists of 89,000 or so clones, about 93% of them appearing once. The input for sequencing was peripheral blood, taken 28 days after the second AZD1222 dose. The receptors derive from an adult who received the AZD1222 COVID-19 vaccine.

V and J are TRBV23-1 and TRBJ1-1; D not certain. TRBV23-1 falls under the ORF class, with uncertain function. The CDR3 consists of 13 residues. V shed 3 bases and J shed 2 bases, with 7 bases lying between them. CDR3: CASSQNRNTEAFF. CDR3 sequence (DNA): TGCGCCAGCAGTCAGAACAGAAACACTGAAGCTTTCTTT.

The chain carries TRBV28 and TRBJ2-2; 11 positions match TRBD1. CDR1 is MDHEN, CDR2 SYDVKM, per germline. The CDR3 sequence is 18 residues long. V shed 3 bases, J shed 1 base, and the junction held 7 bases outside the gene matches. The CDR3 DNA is TGTGCCAGCAGTTTCTTCCCGGGACAGGGGGAGAACACCGGGGAGCTGTTTTTT. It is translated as CASSFFPGQGENTGELFF.

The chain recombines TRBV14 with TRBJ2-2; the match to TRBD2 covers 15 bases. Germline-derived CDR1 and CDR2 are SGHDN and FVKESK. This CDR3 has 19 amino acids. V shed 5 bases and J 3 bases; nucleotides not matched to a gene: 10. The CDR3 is CASSEARTSGGADTGELFF. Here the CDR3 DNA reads TGTGCCAGCAGCGAAGCCCGGACTAGCGGGGGGGCAGACACCGGGGAGCTGTTTTTT.

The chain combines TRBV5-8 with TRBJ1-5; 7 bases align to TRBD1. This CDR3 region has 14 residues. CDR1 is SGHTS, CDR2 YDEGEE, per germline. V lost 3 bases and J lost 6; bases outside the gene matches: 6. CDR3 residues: CASSSRTGLQPQHF. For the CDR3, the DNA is TGTGCCAGCAGCTCAAGGACAGGCCTTCAGCCCCAGCATTTT.

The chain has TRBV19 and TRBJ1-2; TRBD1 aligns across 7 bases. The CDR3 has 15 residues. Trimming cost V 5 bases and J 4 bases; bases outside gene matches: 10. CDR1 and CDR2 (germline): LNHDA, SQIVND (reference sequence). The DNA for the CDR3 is TGTGCCAGTAGTCTCCGGGACAGAAGCACCTATGGCTACACCTTC. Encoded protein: CASSLRDRSTYGYTF. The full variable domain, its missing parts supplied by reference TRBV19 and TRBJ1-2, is DGGITQSPKYLFRKEGQNVTLSCEQNLNHDAMYWYRQDPGQGLRLIYYSQIVNDFQKGDIAEGYSVSREKKESFPLTVTSAQKNPTAFYLCASSLRDRSTYGYTFGSGTRLTVV.

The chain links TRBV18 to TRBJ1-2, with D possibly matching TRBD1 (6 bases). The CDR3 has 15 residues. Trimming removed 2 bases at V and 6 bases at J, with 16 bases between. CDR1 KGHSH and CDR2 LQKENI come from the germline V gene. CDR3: CASSPSPGEFHGYTF. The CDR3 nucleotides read TGTGCCAGCTCACCATCCCCAGGGGAGTTTCATGGCTACACCTTC.

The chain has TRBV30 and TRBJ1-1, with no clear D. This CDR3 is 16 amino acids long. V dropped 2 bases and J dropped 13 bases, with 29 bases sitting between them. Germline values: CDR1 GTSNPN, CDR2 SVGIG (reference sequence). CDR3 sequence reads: CAWSYRAKWGAMKDFF. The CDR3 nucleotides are TGTGCCTGGAGTTACCGGGCTAAGTGGGGTGCAATGAAGGATTTCTTT.

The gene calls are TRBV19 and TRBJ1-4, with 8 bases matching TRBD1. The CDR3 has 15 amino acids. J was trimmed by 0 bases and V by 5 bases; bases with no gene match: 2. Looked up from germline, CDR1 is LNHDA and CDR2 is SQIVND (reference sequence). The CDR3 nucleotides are TGTGCCAGTAGTGACAGGGGTGCAACTAATGAAAAACTGTTTTTT. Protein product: CASSDRGATNEKLFF.

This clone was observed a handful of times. CDR3 in DNA: TGCGCCAGCAGCTTGGCGGCAGGGAAGACTGAAGCTTTCTTT. It encodes CASSLAAGKTEAFF. V and J are TRBV5-1 and TRBJ1-1, with D possibly matching TRBD1 (5 bases). The CDR3 runs 14 residues. Germline-derived CDR1 and CDR2 are SGHRS and YFSETQ. Trimming cost V 0 bases and J 5 bases, with 11 bases left between them.

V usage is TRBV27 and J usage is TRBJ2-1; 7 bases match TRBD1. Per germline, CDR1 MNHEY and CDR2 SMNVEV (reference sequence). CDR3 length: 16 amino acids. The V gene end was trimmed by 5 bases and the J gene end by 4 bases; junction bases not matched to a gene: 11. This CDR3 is CASSGYRGKVYNEQFF. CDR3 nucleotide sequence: TGTGCCAGCAGTGGGTACAGGGGAAAGGTATACAATGAGCAGTTCTTC.

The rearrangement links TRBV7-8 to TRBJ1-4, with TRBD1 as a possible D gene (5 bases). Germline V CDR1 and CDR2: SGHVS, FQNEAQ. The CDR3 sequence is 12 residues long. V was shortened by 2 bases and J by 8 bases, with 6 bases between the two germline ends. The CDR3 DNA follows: TGTGCCAGCAGCTTATGGGACGAAAAACTGTTTTTT. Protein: CASSLWDEKLFF.

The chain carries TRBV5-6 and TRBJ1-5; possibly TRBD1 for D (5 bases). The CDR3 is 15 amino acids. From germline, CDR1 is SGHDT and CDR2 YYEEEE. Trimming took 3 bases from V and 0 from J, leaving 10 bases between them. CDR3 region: CASSSQGYSNQPQHF. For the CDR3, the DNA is TGTGCCAGCAGCTCGCAGGGTTATAGCAATCAGCCCCAGCATTTT.

CDR3 nucleotides: TGTGCCAGCAGTTACGCGGGGGCAAACCAGCCCCAGCATTTT. Translation gives CASSYAGANQPQHF. The rearrangement uses TRBV6-5 and TRBJ1-5, with D maybe TRBD1 (6 bases). V was clipped by 2 bases and J by 7 bases, with 12 bases between them. The CDR3 covers 14 residues. Germline lookup yields CDR1 MNHEY and CDR2 SVGAGI.

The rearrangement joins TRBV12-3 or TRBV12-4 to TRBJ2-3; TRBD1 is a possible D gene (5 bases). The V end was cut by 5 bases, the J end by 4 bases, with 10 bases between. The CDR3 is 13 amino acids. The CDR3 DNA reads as TGTGCCAGCAGTGGGATAGGGGCAGATACGCAGTATTTT. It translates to CASSGIGADTQYF.

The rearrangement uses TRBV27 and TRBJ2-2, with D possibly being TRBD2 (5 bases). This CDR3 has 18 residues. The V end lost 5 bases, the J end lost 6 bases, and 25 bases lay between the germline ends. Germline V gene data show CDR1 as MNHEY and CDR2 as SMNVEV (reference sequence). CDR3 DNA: TGTGCCAGCAGTATCCGAACCTTAGCGATTACCCAACCCGGGGAGCTGTTTTTT. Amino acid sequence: CASSIRTLAITQPGELFF.

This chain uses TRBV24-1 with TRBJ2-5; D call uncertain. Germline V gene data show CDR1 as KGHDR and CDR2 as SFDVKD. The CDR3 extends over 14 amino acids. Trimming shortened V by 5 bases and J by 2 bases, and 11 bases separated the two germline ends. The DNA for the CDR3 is TGTGCCACCAGTGGTCAGGTTCTACAAGAGACCCAGTACTTC. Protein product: CATSGQVLQETQYF.

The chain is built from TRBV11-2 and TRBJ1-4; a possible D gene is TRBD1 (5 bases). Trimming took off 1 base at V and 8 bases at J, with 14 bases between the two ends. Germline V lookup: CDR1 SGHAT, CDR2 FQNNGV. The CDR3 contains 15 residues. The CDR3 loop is CASSLVKGMGEKLFF. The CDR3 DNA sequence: TGTGCCAGCAGCTTAGTAAAGGGGATGGGGGAAAAACTGTTTTTT. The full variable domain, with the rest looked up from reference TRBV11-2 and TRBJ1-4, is EAGVAQSPRYKIIEKRQSVAFWCNPISGHATLYWYQQILGQGPKLLIQFQNNGVVDDSQLPKDRFSAERLKGVDSTLKIQPAKLEDSAVYLCASSLVKGMGEKLFFGSGTQLSVL.

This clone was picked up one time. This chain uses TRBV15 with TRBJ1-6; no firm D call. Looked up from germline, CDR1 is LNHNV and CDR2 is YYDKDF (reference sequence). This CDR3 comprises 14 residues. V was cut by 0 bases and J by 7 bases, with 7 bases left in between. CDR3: CATSRDGRNSPLHF. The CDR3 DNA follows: TGTGCCACCAGCAGAGATGGTCGGAATTCACCCCTCCACTTT. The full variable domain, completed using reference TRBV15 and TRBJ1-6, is DAMVIQNPRYQVTQFGKPVTLSCSQTLNHNVMYWYQQKSSQAPKLLFHYYDKDFNNEADTPDNFQSRRPNTSFCFLDIRSPGLGDTAMYLCATSRDGRNSPLHFGNGTRLTVT.

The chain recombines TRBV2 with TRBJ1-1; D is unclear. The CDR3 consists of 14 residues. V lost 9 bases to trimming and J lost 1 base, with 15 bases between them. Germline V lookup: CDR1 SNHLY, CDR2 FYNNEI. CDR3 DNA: TGTGCCAGTTCCCTCCGGGGAAGGAACACTGAAGCTTTCTTT. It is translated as CASSLRGRNTEAFF. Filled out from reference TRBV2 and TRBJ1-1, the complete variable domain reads EPEVTQTPSHQVTQMGQEVILRCVPISNHLYFYWYRQILGQKVEFLVSFYNNEISEKSEIFDDQFSVERPDGSNFTLKIRSTKLEDSAMYFCASSLRGRNTEAFFGQGTRLTVV.

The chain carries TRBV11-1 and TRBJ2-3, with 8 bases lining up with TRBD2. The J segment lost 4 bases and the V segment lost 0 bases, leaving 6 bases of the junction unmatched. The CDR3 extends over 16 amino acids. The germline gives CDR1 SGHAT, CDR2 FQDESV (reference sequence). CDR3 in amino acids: CASSLAVGLAADTQYF. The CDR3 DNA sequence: TGTGCCAGCAGCTTAGCGGTCGGACTAGCCGCAGATACGCAGTATTTT. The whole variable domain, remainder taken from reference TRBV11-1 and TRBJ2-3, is EAEVAQSPRYKITEKSQAVAFWCDPISGHATLYWYRQILGQGPELLVQFQDESVVDDSQLPKDRFSAERLKGVDSTLKIQPAELGDSAMYLCASSLAVGLAADTQYFGPGTRLTVL.

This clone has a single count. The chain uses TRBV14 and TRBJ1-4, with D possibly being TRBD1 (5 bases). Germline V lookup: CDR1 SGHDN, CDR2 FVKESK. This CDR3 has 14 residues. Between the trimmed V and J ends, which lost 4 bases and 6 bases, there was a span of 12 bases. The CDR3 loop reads CASSRQGRDEKLFF. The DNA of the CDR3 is TGTGCCAGCAGCCGTCAGGGTCGGGATGAAAAACTGTTTTTT. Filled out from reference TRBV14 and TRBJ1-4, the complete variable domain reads EAGVTQFPSHSVIEKGQTVTLRCDPISGHDNLYWYRRVMGKEIKFLLHFVKESKQDESGMPNNRFLAERTGGTYSTLKVQPAELEDSGVYFCASSRQGRDEKLFFGSGTQLSVL.

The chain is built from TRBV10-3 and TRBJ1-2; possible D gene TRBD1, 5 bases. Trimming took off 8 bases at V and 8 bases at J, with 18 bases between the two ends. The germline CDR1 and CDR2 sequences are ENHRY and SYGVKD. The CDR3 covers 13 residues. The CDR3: CAIRGHTREGYTF. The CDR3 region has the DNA TGTGCCATCCGTGGCCACACCAGGGAGGGCTACACCTTC.

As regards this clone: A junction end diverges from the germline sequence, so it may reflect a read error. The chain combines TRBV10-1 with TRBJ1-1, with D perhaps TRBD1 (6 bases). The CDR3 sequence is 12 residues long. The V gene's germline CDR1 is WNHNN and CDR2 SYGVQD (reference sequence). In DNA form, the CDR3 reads TGCGCCAGCAGTGAGACCACAGGGAGGATCCACTTT. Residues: CASSETTGRIHF.

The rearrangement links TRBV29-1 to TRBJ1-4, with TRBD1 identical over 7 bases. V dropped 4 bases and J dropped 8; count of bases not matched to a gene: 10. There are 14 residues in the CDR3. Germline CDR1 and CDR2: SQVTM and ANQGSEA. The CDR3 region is CSVGLRPGGEKLFF. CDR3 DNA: TGCAGCGTTGGTCTCCGGCCAGGGGGGGAAAAACTGTTTTTT. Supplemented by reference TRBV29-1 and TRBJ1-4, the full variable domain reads SAVISQKPSRDICQRGTSLTIQCQVDSQVTMMFWYRQQPGQSLTLIATANQGSEATYESGFVIDKFPISRPNLTFSTLTVSNMSPEDSSIYLCSVGLRPGGEKLFFGSGTQLSVL.

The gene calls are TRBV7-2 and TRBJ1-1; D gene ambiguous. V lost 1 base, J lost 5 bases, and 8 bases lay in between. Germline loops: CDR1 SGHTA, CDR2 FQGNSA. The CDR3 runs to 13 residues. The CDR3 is CASSLVLITEAFF. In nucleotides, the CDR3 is TGTGCCAGCAGCTTAGTGCTGATAACTGAAGCTTTCTTT.

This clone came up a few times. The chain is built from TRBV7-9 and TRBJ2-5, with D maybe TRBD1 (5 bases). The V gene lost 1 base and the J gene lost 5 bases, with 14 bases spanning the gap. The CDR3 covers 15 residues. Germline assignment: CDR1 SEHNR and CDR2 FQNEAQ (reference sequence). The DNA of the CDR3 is TGTGCCAGCAGCTTAGGAAGGGGCACAACGGAGACCCAGTACTTC. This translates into CASSLGRGTTETQYF.

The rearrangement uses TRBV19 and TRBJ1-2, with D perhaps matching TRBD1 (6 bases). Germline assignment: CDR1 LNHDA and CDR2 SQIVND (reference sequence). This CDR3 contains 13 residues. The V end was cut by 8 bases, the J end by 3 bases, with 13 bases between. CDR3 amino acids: CASSDRSYYGYTF. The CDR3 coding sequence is TGTGCCAGTTCCGACAGGTCTTACTATGGCTACACCTTC. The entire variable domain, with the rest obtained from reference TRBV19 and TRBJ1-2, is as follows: DGGITQSPKYLFRKEGQNVTLSCEQNLNHDAMYWYRQDPGQGLRLIYYSQIVNDFQKGDIAEGYSVSREKKESFPLTVTSAQKNPTAFYLCASSDRSYYGYTFGSGTRLTVV.

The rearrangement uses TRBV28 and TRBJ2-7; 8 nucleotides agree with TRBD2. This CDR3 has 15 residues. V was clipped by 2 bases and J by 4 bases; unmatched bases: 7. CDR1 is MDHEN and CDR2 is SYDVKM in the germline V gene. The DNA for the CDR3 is TGTGCCAGCAGTTTAGAGGGTCCTAGCGGGTACGAGCAGTACTTC. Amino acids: CASSLEGPSGYEQYF.